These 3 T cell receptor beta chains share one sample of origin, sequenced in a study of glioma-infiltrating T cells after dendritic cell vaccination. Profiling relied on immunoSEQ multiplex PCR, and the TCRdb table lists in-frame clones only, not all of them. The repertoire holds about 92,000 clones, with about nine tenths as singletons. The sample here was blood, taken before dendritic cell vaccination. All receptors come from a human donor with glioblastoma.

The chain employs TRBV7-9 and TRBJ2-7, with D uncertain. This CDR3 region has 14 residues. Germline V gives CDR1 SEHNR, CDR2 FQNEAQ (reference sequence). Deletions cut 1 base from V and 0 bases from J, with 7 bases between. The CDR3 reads CASSLEGDSYEQYF. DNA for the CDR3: TGTGCCAGCAGCTTAGAAGGAGACTCCTACGAGCAGTACTTC.

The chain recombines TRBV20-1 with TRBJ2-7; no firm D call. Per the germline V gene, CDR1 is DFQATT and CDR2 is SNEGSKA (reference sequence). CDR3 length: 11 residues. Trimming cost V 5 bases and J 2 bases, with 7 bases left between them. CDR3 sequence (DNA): TGCAGTGCTTACCGGGCCTACGAGCAGTACTTC. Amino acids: CSAYRAYEQYF.

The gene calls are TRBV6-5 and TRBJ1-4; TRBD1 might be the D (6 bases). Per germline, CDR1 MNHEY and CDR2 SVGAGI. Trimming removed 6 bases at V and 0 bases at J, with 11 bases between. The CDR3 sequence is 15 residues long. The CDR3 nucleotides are TGTGCCAGCAGGCGCACAGGGACAACTAATGAAAAACTGTTTTTT. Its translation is CASRRTGTTNEKLFF.